This T cell receptor (beta chain) appears in the sequencing data of a study of T cell responses to AZD1222 COVID-19 vaccine. Across the whole study: Second-dose groups at about 4 or about 12 weeks were pooled.

Study-level points and caveats: Only 5 or 6 people who got AZD1222 tested seropositive at baseline. Donors in the cohort were predominantly white British and more often female, and clonal diversity was possibly underestimated.

The CDR3 extends over 16 amino acids. Germline CDR1 reads LGHDT; CDR2 reads YNNKEL (reference sequence). The V gene end was trimmed by 1 base and the J gene end by 7 bases; junction bases not matched to a gene: 10. Points on this clone: The antigen remains undetermined.

Only in-frame clones appear in the TCRdb table, and some are missing; sequencing was by immunoSEQ multiplex PCR. Here the sample spans roughly 100,000 clones, 88% being singletons. The chain has TRBV3-1 (or the pseudogene TRBV3-2) and TRBJ2-3; TRBD2 matches 8 bases. Sequenced here: peripheral blood, sampled on day 0 of AZD1222 vaccination. This TCR was recovered from an adult in good health. CDR3 bases: TGTGCCAGCAGCCAAGTAGTCGGGGGGGGCCGGAATACGCAGTATTTT. Translated, it gives CASSQVVGGGRNTQYF.